These 25 T cell receptor beta chains came from one sample sequenced in a study of blood T cell repertoires in COVID-19. Produced via immunoSEQ multiplex PCR; TCRdb's table is partial and in-frame only. Of 400,000 to 450,000 clones in the sample, approximately 90% were seen once. Sequencing was performed on peripheral blood. These receptors were collected from a woman aged 25 to 39 with active or convalescent COVID-19.

This chain joins TRBV5-1 and TRBJ2-5, with TRBD1 matching 9 bases. The ends lost 1 base at V and 5 bases at J; junction bases unmatched: 9. Germline-derived CDR1 and CDR2 are SGHRS and YFSETQ. This CDR3 has 16 residues. CDR3 loop: CASSLPMGQGGETQYF. Written as DNA, the CDR3 is TGCGCCAGCAGCTTGCCGATGGGACAGGGAGGGGAGACCCAGTACTTC.

V usage is TRBV5-1 and J usage is TRBJ1-1, with D uncertain. Looked up from germline, CDR1 is SGHRS and CDR2 is YFSETQ. Trimming pared 4 bases from V and 4 bases from J, leaving 11 bases between. The CDR3 contains 13 residues. The CDR3 sequence is CASSAALGTEAFF. Written as DNA, the CDR3 is TGCGCCAGCAGCGCGGCCCTGGGCACTGAAGCTTTCTTT.

This clone has more than one count but fewer than ten. The rearrangement uses TRBV19 and TRBJ1-2; D is perhaps TRBD1 (5 bases). Germline lookup yields CDR1 LNHDA and CDR2 SQIVND (reference sequence). This CDR3 spans 13 amino acids. Trimming stripped 8 bases from V and 2 bases from J, with 12 bases between. The CDR3 sequence is CASRRAGNYGYTF. The CDR3 coding sequence is TGTGCCAGTCGCAGGGCGGGGAACTATGGCTACACCTTC.

The CDR3 DNA sequence: TGCGCCAGCAGGGCCGGGACTCTTTCCGGGGAGCTGTTTTTT. Translated, it gives CASRAGTLSGELFF. V and J are TRBV10-1 and TRBJ2-2, with a tentative D call TRBD2 (6 bases). Trimming took off 6 bases at V and 6 bases at J, with 14 bases between the two ends. Germline CDR1 and CDR2: WNHNN and SYGVQD (reference sequence). CDR3 length equals 14 residues.

V is TRBV19 and J is TRBJ1-5; TRBD1 matches at 9 bases. Germline assignment: CDR1 LNHDA and CDR2 SQIVND (reference sequence). This CDR3 has 15 residues. The V segment lost 4 bases and the J segment 3 bases; nucleotides outside the gene matches: 4. CDR3 loop: CASSKDRGSNQPQHF. The CDR3 DNA follows: TGTGCCAGTAGTAAAGACAGGGGGTCCAATCAGCCCCAGCATTTT.

This clone showed up just once. The V gene is TRBV13, the J gene TRBJ2-7, with no clear D. Germline V gene lookup returns CDR1 PRHDT and CDR2 FYEKMQ (reference sequence). V was pared by 0 bases and J by 6 bases, with 15 bases between. The CDR3 contains 15 residues. The CDR3 nucleotides are TGTGCCAGCAGCTTAGGTGTCCCCCTCTCGGGCGAGCAGTACTTC. Translated, it gives CASSLGVPLSGEQYF.

This chain links TRBV6-5 with TRBJ2-2; tentatively, D is TRBD1 (5 bases). The CDR3 is 15 amino acids. Germline V gives CDR1 MNHEY, CDR2 SVGAGI. Trimming shortened V by 7 bases and J by 5 bases, and 17 bases separated the two germline ends. CDR3 sequence (DNA): TGTGCCAGCAAACGGTGGCAGGGTCGAACCGGGGAGCTGTTTTTT. Amino acid sequence: CASKRWQGRTGELFF.

The V and J genes are TRBV6-1 and TRBJ2-2, with D maybe TRBD1 (5 bases). CDR3 size: 15 residues. In germline, CDR1 is MNHNS, CDR2 SASEGT. Deletions cut 2 bases from V and 1 base from J, with 8 bases between. CDR3 in amino acids: CASSESTGNTGELFF. For the CDR3, the DNA is TGTGCCAGCAGTGAATCAACAGGGAACACCGGGGAGCTGTTTTTT.

The chain carries TRBV6-4 and TRBJ2-2; 10 positions agree with TRBD2. This CDR3 has 15 amino acids. Germline CDR1 reads MRHNA; CDR2 reads SNTAGT. The V segment lost 5 bases and the J segment 2 bases; nucleotides outside the gene matches: 2. As DNA, the CDR3 is TGTGCCAGCAGTCCTAGCGGGGGAAACACCGGGGAGCTGTTTTTT. Translated: CASSPSGGNTGELFF.

This clone showed up just a few times. The chain carries TRBV2 and TRBJ2-7, with D possibly TRBD2 on 6 matching bases. The CDR3 extends over 14 amino acids. Germline V gene lookup returns CDR1 SNHLY and CDR2 FYNNEI. V lost 1 base to trimming and J lost 6 bases, with 13 bases between them. CDR3 protein: CASSEDGGGREQYF. CDR3 nucleotide sequence: TGTGCCAGCAGTGAAGACGGGGGTGGACGCGAGCAGTACTTC.

This clone was seen more than once but under ten times. V usage is TRBV27 and J usage is TRBJ2-3, with TRBD2 matching 10 bases. The CDR3 spans 18 residues. Germline-derived CDR1 and CDR2 are MNHEY and SMNVEV (reference sequence). Trimming took 7 bases from V and 4 from J; bases not matched to a gene: 17. DNA of the CDR3: TGTGCCAGCACCCCTTGGGGGGGTACTAGCGGGAAGTCAGATACGCAGTATTTT. Amino acid sequence: CASTPWGGTSGKSDTQYF.

The chain couples TRBV4-1 to TRBJ1-2, with a weak D call TRBD1 (6 bases). V lost 6 bases, J lost 4 bases, and 18 bases lay in between. Germline V gives CDR1 MGHRA, CDR2 YSYEKL. The CDR3 is 15 residues long. This chain's CDR3 is CASRPPGTPTYGYTF. The CDR3 region has the DNA TGCGCCAGCAGACCCCCCGGGACACCAACCTATGGCTACACCTTC.

For the CDR3, the DNA is TGTGCCAGCAGTTCGAGGACTAGCGGGGGGGGGCTGTGGAATGAGCAGTTCTTC. Residues: CASSSRTSGGGLWNEQFF. This rearrangement joins TRBV27 to TRBJ2-1; 15 positions match TRBD2. Trimming removed 4 bases from V and 7 bases from J; junction bases left unmatched: 11. The CDR3 is 18 residues long. CDR1 and CDR2 (germline): MNHEY, SMNVEV (reference sequence).

The rearrangement joins TRBV6-6 to TRBJ2-3, with 7 bases lining up with TRBD1. J lost 0 bases, V lost 9 bases, and 3 bases had no gene match. This CDR3 has 13 residues. Germline lookup yields CDR1 MNHNY and CDR2 SVGAGI (reference sequence). The CDR3 here is CASGTASTDTQYF. The CDR3, as DNA: TGTGCCAGTGGGACAGCGAGCACAGATACGCAGTATTTT.

This rearrangement joins TRBV14 to TRBJ1-2; 9 nucleotides match TRBD1. Per the germline V gene, CDR1 is SGHDN and CDR2 is FVKESK. V dropped 6 bases and J dropped 4; count of bases not matched to a gene: 6. The CDR3 is 14 residues long. DNA of the CDR3: TGTGCCAGCAGACCTACAGGGGGCCGCTATGGCTACACCTTC. Its translation is CASRPTGGRYGYTF.

The CDR3 DNA reads as TGTGCCAGCAGCTCCGGACAGAGCTTTGAAGCTTTCTTT. This encodes CASSSGQSFEAFF. The rearrangement joins TRBV11-1 to TRBJ1-1; D is perhaps TRBD1 (6 bases). Germline assignment: CDR1 SGHAT and CDR2 FQDESV (reference sequence). V was trimmed by 4 bases and J by 7 bases, leaving 13 bases between them. The CDR3 loop spans 13 amino acids.

The chain has TRBV2 and TRBJ1-2, with 9 positions matching TRBD1. This CDR3 contains 15 residues. V was clipped by 6 bases and J by 6 bases; unmatched bases: 11. From germline, CDR1 is SNHLY and CDR2 FYNNEI. The CDR3 reads CASSGGTGWQDGYTF. In nucleotides, the CDR3 is TGTGCCAGCAGCGGAGGGACAGGGTGGCAAGATGGCTACACCTTC.

V is TRBV5-4 and J is TRBJ2-7; tentatively, D is TRBD1 (6 bases). The CDR3 loop spans 13 amino acids. Germline CDR1 is SGHNT and CDR2 is YYREEE (reference sequence). With 2 bases removed from V and 3 bases from J, the gap between germline ends came to 9 bases. The CDR3 DNA follows: TGTGCCAGCAGCTTTGAGGGGGACTACGAGCAGTACTTC. It translates to CASSFEGDYEQYF.

The chain has TRBV6-5 and TRBJ2-7, with 8 nucleotides matching TRBD2. CDR1 MNHEY and CDR2 SVGAGI come from the germline V gene. The J segment lost 1 base and the V segment lost 8 bases, leaving 1 base of the junction unmatched. The CDR3 is 12 amino acids. CDR3: CASRGGSYEQYF. The CDR3 nucleotides read TGTGCCAGCCGGGGGGGTTCCTACGAGCAGTACTTC.

The rearrangement joins TRBV6-6 to TRBJ1-5, with D possibly TRBD1 on 5 matching bases. This CDR3 has 16 residues. V lost 7 bases to trimming and J lost 1 base, with 17 bases between them. The germline CDR1 and CDR2 sequences are MNHNY and SVGAGI (reference sequence). This chain's CDR3 is CASTTSWQGSNQPQHF. CDR3 nucleotide sequence: TGTGCCAGCACCACATCGTGGCAGGGAAGCAATCAGCCCCAGCATTTT.

The chain couples TRBV7-2 to TRBJ2-7; D might be TRBD1 (5 bases). V lost 1 base, J lost 6 bases, and 16 bases lay in between. CDR3 length: 15 amino acids. CDR1 and CDR2 (germline): SGHTA, FQGNSA. CDR3 sequence: CASSLVAGSGSEQYF. The CDR3 coding sequence is TGTGCCAGCAGCTTAGTCGCAGGGTCGGGCTCCGAGCAGTACTTC.

The genes are TRBV23-1 and TRBJ2-3; 14 bases line up with TRBD2. TRBV23-1 is an open reading frame whose function is uncertain. This CDR3 spans 20 amino acids. After removal of 0 bases from V and 8 bases from J, the junction contained 16 bases not matched to a gene. CDR3 residues: CASSQSRLAGGPPKGGTQYF. The CDR3 nucleotides are TGCGCCAGCAGTCAATCGAGACTAGCGGGAGGGCCTCCTAAGGGTGGTACGCAGTATTTT.

The chain has TRBV3-1 (or the pseudogene TRBV3-2) and TRBJ1-5; weak D call: TRBD1 (6 bases). The germline CDR1 and CDR2 sequences are LGHDT and YNNKEL (reference sequence). Trimming took off 1 base at V and 8 bases at J, with 15 bases between the two ends. The CDR3 totals 15 residues. The CDR3 sequence is CASSQGLQGWEPQHF. The CDR3 bases are TGTGCCAGCAGCCAAGGGCTACAGGGCTGGGAGCCCCAGCATTTT.

The chain carries TRBV6-5 and TRBJ1-2; 10 bases fit TRBD1. V trimming: 5 bases; J trimming: 1 base; junction bases outside the gene matches: 4. The CDR3 totals 15 residues. CDR1 MNHEY and CDR2 SVGAGI come from the germline V gene. The CDR3 spells CASSPGQGGNYGYTF. The CDR3 DNA sequence: TGTGCCAGCAGTCCTGGACAGGGGGGTAACTATGGCTACACCTTC.

This chain links TRBV5-1 with TRBJ2-3; 12 positions match TRBD1. The CDR3 consists of 18 residues. Germline CDR1 is SGHRS and CDR2 is YFSETQ. V dropped 1 base and J dropped 5; count of bases not matched to a gene: 11. CDR3 in DNA: TGCGCCAGCAGCTTGAATTTTTTGGGACAGGGGGCGGGAGATACGCAGTATTTT. It encodes CASSLNFLGQGAGDTQYF.